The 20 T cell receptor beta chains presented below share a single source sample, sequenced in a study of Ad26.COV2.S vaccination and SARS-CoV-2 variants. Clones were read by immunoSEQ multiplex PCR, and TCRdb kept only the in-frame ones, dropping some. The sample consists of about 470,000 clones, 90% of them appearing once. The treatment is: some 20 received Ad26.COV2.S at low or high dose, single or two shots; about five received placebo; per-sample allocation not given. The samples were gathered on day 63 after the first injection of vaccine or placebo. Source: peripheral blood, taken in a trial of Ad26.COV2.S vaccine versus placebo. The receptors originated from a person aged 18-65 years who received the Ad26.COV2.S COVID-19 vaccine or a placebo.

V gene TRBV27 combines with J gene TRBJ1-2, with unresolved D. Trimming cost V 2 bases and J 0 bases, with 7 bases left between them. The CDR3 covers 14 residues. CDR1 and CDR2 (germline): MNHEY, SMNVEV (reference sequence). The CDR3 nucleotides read TGTGCCAGCAGTTTAACAACTCCTAACTATGGCTACACCTTC. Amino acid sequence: CASSLTTPNYGYTF.

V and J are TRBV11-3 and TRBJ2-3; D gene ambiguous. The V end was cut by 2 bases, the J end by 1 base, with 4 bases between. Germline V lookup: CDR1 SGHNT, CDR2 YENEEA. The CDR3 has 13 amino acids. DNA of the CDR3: TGTGCCAGCAGCTTAATCCGCACAGATACGCAGTATTTT. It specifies CASSLIRTDTQYF.

DNA of the CDR3: TGTGCCAGCAGCCCCGGGACTCCCTACAATGAGCAGTTCTTC. Protein: CASSPGTPYNEQFF. This chain uses TRBV4-2 with TRBJ2-1; a weak D match, TRBD2 (6 bases). This CDR3 region has 14 residues. V lost 4 bases and J 2 bases, leaving 9 bases between the germline ends. Germline assignment: CDR1 LGHNA and CDR2 YNFKEQ.

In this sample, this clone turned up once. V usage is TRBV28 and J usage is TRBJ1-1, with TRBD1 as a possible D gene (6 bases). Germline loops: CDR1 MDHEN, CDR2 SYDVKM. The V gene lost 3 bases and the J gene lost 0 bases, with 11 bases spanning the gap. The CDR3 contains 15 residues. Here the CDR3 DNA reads TGTGCCAGCAGTTTTGAGCAGGGGATGAACACTGAAGCTTTCTTT. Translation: CASSFEQGMNTEAFF.

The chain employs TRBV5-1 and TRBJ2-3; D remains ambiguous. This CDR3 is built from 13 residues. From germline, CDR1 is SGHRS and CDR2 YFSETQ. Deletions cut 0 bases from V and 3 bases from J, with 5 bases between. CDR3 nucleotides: TGCGCCAGCAGCTTGGGATTTACAGATACGCAGTATTTT. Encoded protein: CASSLGFTDTQYF.

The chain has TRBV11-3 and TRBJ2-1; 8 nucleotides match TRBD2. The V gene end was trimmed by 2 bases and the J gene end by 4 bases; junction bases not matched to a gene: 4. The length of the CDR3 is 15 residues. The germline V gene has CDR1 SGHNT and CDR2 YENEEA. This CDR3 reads CASSLSGGLYNEQFF. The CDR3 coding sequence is TGTGCCAGCAGCTTATCGGGGGGGTTATACAATGAGCAGTTCTTC.

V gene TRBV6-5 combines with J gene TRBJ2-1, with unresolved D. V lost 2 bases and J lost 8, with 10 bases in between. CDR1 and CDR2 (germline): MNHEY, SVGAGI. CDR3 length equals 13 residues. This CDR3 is CASSYSQVYEQFF. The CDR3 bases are TGTGCCAGCAGTTACAGCCAGGTGTATGAGCAGTTCTTC.

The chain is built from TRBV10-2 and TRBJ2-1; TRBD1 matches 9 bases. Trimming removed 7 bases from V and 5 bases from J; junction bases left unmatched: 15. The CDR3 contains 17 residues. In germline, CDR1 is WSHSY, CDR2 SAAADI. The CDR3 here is CASKPGQGLLGHNEQFF. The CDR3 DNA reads TGCGCCAGCAAACCGGGACAGGGACTTTTGGGGCACAATGAGCAGTTCTTC.

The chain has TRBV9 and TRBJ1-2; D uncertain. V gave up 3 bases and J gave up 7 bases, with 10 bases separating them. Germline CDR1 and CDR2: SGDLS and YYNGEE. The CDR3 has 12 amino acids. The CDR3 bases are TGTGCCAGCAGCGATCGTATTGGTGGCTACACCTTC. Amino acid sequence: CASSDRIGGYTF.

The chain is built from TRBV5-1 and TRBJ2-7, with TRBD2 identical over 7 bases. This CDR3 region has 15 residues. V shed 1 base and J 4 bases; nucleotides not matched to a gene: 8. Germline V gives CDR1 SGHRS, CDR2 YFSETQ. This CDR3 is CASSLHGGSGYEQYF. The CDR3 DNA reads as TGCGCCAGCAGCTTGCATGGCGGGAGTGGGTACGAGCAGTACTTC.

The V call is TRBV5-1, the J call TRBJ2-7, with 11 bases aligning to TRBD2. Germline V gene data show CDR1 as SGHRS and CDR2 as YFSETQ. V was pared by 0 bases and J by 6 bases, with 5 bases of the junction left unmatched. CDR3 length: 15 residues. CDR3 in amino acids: CASSLGTSGRGEQYF. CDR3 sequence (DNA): TGCGCCAGCAGCTTGGGTACTAGCGGGAGAGGCGAGCAGTACTTC.

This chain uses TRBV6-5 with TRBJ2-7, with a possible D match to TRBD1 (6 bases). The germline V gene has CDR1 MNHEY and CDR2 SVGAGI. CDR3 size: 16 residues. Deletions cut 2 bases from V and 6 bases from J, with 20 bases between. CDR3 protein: CASSYGRTVGQSEQYF. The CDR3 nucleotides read TGTGCCAGCAGTTACGGGCGGACAGTAGGCCAATCCGAGCAGTACTTC.

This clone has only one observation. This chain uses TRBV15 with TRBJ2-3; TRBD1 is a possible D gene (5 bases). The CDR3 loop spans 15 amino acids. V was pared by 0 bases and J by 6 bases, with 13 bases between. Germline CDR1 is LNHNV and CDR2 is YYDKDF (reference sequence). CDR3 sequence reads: CATSREVQGFDTQYF. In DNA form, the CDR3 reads TGTGCCACCAGCAGAGAGGTCCAGGGCTTTGATACGCAGTATTTT.

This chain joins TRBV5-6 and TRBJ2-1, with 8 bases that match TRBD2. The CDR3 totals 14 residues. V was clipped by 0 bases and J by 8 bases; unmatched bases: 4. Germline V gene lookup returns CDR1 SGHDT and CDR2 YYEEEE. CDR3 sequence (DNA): TGTGCCAGCAGCTTGGCCGGACTAGCCTATGAGCAGTTCTTC. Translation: CASSLAGLAYEQFF.

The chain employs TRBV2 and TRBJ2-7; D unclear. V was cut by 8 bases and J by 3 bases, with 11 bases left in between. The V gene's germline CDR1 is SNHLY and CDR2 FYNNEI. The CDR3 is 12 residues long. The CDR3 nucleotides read TGTGCCAGCTTCCGGGCGAACTACGAGCAGTACTTC. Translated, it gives CASFRANYEQYF.

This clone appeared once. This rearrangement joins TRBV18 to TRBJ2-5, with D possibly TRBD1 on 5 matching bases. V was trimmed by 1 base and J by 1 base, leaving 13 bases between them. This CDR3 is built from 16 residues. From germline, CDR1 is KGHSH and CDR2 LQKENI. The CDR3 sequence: CASSPLDRTSQETQYF. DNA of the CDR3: TGTGCCAGCTCACCACTCGACAGAACCAGCCAAGAGACCCAGTACTTC.

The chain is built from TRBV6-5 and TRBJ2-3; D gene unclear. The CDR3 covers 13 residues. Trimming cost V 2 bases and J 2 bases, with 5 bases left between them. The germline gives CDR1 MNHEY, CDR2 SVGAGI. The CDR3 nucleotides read TGTGCCAGCAGTTACAGCCCCACAGATACGCAGTATTTT. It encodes CASSYSPTDTQYF.

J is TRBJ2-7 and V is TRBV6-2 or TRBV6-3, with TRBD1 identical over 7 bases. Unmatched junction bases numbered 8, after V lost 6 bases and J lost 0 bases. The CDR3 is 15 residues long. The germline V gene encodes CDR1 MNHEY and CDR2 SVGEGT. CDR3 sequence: CASSPMTGSSYEQYF. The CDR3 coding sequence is TGTGCCAGCAGCCCAATGACAGGGAGCTCCTACGAGCAGTACTTC.

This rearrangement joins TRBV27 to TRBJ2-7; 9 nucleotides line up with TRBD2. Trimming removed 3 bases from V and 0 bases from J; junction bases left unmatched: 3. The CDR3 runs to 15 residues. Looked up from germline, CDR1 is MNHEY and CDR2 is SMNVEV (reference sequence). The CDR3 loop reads CASSLSGLASYEQYF. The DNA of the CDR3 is TGTGCCAGCAGTTTGTCGGGACTAGCCTCCTACGAGCAGTACTTC.

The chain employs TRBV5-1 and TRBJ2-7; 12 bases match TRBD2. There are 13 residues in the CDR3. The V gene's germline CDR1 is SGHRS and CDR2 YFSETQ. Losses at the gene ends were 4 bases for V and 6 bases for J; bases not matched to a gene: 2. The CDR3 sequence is CASSLLAGGEQYF. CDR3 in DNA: TGCGCCAGCAGCCTACTAGCGGGAGGCGAGCAGTACTTC.